Following are 9 T cell receptor beta chains from one sample sequenced in a study of memory CD4+ T cells and cytomegalovirus serostatus (dated by TCRdb to about 2019). A FACSAria II was used to sort memory CD4+ T cells, defined as single viable CD3+CD4+CD8-CD45RO+ cells. Library generation was performed with the immunoSEQ multiplex PCR assay. Drawn from immuneACCESS, this table holds only the in-frame rearrangements with V and J called that TCRdb kept. Clones are partly lost; checked studies trace under half to an unresolved V gene and leave the rest unexplained. Here the sample has about 50,000 clones; 82% occur a single time. Over 0.35% of the sample belongs to the ten largest clones. The source material was memory CD4+ T cells from blood. These receptors all stem from an adult in good health and CMV-seronegative.

The J gene is TRBJ1-2, the V gene TRBV29-1; TRBD1 matches 8 bases. Per germline, CDR1 SQVTM and CDR2 ANQGSEA. After removal of 4 bases from V and 6 bases from J, the junction contained 7 bases not matched to a gene. The CDR3 totals 13 residues. The CDR3 here is CSVGGDRFHGYTF. Here the CDR3 DNA reads TGCAGCGTTGGAGGGGACAGGTTCCATGGCTACACCTTC.

This chain uses TRBV4-2 with TRBJ2-1, with TRBD2 identical over 8 bases. The V and J ends lost 3 bases and 4 bases, in that order; junction bases with no gene match: 23. CDR1 LGHNA and CDR2 YNFKEQ come from the germline V gene. The CDR3 loop spans 21 amino acids. CDR3 nucleotide sequence: TGTGCCAGCAGCCAGGGAGGTGGGGCGGGGGGCCGATCAGCTAGATACAATGAGCAGTTCTTC. Protein sequence: CASSQGGGAGGRSARYNEQFF.

The chain is built from TRBV6-5 and TRBJ1-6; tentatively, D is TRBD1 (5 bases). Per the germline V gene, CDR1 is MNHEY and CDR2 is SVGAGI. The CDR3 spans 13 residues. V was trimmed by 6 bases and J by 8 bases, leaving 11 bases between them. The CDR3, as DNA: TGTGCCAGCAGGGATTACAGGTATTCACCCCTCCACTTT. It specifies CASRDYRYSPLHF.

This clone was found once. The CDR3 sequence is CASSSTPGPNTEAFF. The CDR3 DNA follows: TGTGCCAGCAGTTCGACCCCCGGTCCGAACACTGAAGCTTTCTTT. The chain is built from TRBV7-2 and TRBJ1-1, with no clear D. CDR1 is SGHTA, CDR2 FQGNSA, per germline. V was clipped by 6 bases and J by 1 base, with 15 bases between them. The CDR3 extends over 15 amino acids.

The rearrangement links TRBV19 to TRBJ1-2; tentative D call: TRBD1 (6 bases). Germline CDR1 is LNHDA and CDR2 is SQIVND (reference sequence). Trimming removed 7 bases from V and 2 bases from J, with 14 bases in between. CDR3 length equals 14 residues. The CDR3 region is CASIQDSANYGYTF. As DNA, the CDR3 is TGTGCCAGTATCCAGGACAGCGCAAACTATGGCTACACCTTC.

This clone turned up a few times. The rearrangement uses TRBV6-5 and TRBJ1-5, with D possibly matching TRBD1 (6 bases). Between the trimmed V and J ends, which lost 8 bases and 0 bases, there was a span of 14 bases. Germline lookup yields CDR1 MNHEY and CDR2 SVGAGI. This CDR3 has 15 residues. CDR3 nucleotide sequence: TGTGCCAGCTGCGCAGGACAGTGTAGCAATCAGCCCCAGCATTTT. This gives the protein CASCAGQCSNQPQHF.

The chain carries TRBV9 and TRBJ2-5; D possibly uses TRBD1 or TRBD2 (6 bases each). The V and J ends lost 2 bases and 5 bases respectively, with 16 bases between them. Germline-derived CDR1 and CDR2 are SGDLS and YYNGEE. The CDR3 runs to 15 residues. The CDR3 protein is CASSVIPGAGETQYF. The CDR3 coding sequence is TGTGCCAGCAGCGTCATCCCGGGGGCGGGGGAGACCCAGTACTTC.

The rearrangement joins TRBV5-1 to TRBJ2-7; 8 bases align to TRBD1. The V segment lost 3 bases and the J segment 0 bases; nucleotides outside the gene matches: 5. The CDR3 loop spans 15 amino acids. CDR1 and CDR2 from the germline V gene are SGHRS and YFSETQ. The CDR3 reads CASSSQGAGSYEQYF. DNA for the CDR3: TGCGCCAGCAGCTCGCAGGGGGCAGGCTCCTACGAGCAGTACTTC. The full variable domain, in which reference TRBV5-1 and TRBJ2-7 provide the parts outside the CDR3, is KAGVTQTPRYLIKTRGQQVTLSCSPISGHRSVSWYQQTPGQGLQFLFEYFSETQRNKGNFPGRFSGRQFSNSRSEMNVSTLELGDSALYLCASSSQGAGSYEQYFGPGTRLTVT.

J is TRBJ1-4 and V is TRBV27; 9 positions agree with TRBD1. V dropped 5 bases and J dropped 4; count of bases not matched to a gene: 11. The germline CDR1 and CDR2 sequences are MNHEY and SMNVEV (reference sequence). CDR3 length: 17 residues. CDR3 protein: CASSGGTGWADNEKLFF. CDR3 bases: TGTGCCAGCAGTGGGGGGACAGGGTGGGCAGATAATGAAAAACTGTTTTTT.